This TCR beta chain was obtained from a study of T cells in Graves' hyperthyroidism and ophthalmopathy. Notes on the study in general: A 13 V-J signature model discriminated ophthalmopathy versus stable hyperthyroidism.

This clonotype was seen at least ten times. What it binds is unknown. V shed 5 bases, J shed 2 bases, and the junction held 9 bases outside the gene matches. The CDR3 extends over 16 amino acids. RNA transcripts gave rise to amplified TCR beta CDR3 regions. Carried out on the TCR CDR3, a first-round RT-PCR used the HTBI primer set. TCRdb fed the multiplex PCR reads into MiXCR, producing one record per CDR3 protein. The sample lists about 360,000 distinct CDR3 sequences; around 13% were seen once. The sample comprised blood. This TCR was sampled from a woman aged 18-29 years with Graves' hyperthyroidism. The chain joins TRBV12-3 or TRBV12-4 to TRBJ2-3; 8 bases align to TRBD1. The CDR3 here is CASSPQTGATTDTQYF. In DNA form, the CDR3 reads TGTGCCAGCAGTCCGCAGACAGGGGCAACCACAGATACGCAGTATTTT.